The 23 T cell receptor beta chains given below trace back to one sample, sequenced in a study of cytomegalovirus exposure and HLA in healthy donors. The PCR had 60 Vbeta and 13 Jbeta primers. Method: immunoSEQ multiplex PCR; TCRdb's copy keeps in-frame clones and lacks some. Found here are roughly 100,000 clones, under 80% of them singletons; the top ten hold roughly 7%. The sample consisted of PBMCs. These receptors all stem from a man in his forties in good health and CMV-seropositive.

The V and J genes are TRBV6-5 and TRBJ2-3; tentative D call: TRBD2 (5 bases). Trimming took 6 bases from V and 3 from J, leaving 7 bases between them. This CDR3 is built from 12 residues. The V gene's germline CDR1 is MNHEY and CDR2 SVGAGI. The CDR3, as DNA: TGTGCCAGCAGGAGGGAGACAGATACGCAGTATTTT. It yields the protein CASRRETDTQYF.

The chain recombines TRBV10-2 with TRBJ2-3, with a possible D match to TRBD2 (5 bases). V lost 6 bases and J lost 2, with 12 bases in between. Germline V CDR1 and CDR2: WSHSY, SAAADI. CDR3 length: 14 residues. CDR3 sequence (DNA): TGCGCCAGCAGACGACTACTCGACACAGATACGCAGTATTTT. Translation gives CASRRLLDTDTQYF.

The chain combines TRBV19 with TRBJ2-1, with TRBD1 as a possible D gene (6 bases). V lost 7 bases and J 3 bases, leaving 10 bases between the germline ends. This CDR3 comprises 13 residues. Germline CDR1 is LNHDA and CDR2 is SQIVND (reference sequence). The CDR3 DNA sequence: TGTGCCAGTAATGTAGGGGGCTACAATGAGCAGTTCTTC. Encoded protein: CASNVGGYNEQFF.

This chain's CDR3 is CASSPGQGFSGANVLTF. CDR3 bases: TGTGCCAGCAGCCCCGGACAGGGATTCTCTGGGGCCAACGTCCTGACTTTC. The rearrangement links TRBV7-2 to TRBJ2-6; 8 nucleotides match TRBD1. The germline V gene has CDR1 SGHTA and CDR2 FQGNSA. J lost 0 bases, V lost 5 bases, and 6 bases had no gene match. The CDR3 runs 17 residues.

This clone was observed a few times. The V gene is TRBV6-5, the J gene TRBJ1-6; D possibly corresponds to TRBD1 (5 bases). V lost 7 bases, J lost 10 bases, and 11 bases lay in between. The length of the CDR3 is 12 residues. The germline CDR1 and CDR2 sequences are MNHEY and SVGAGI. DNA for the CDR3: TGTGCCAGCACCGCAGGGAACTCACCCCTCCACTTT. Protein product: CASTAGNSPLHF.

The V gene is TRBV6-5, the J gene TRBJ1-2, with 7 positions matching TRBD1. CDR1 is MNHEY, CDR2 SVGAGI, per germline. This CDR3 region has 14 residues. Germline trimming cut 6 bases from V and 12 bases from J; bases unmatched to any gene: 16. CDR3 in amino acids: CASSPGQAGRRHTF. The CDR3 nucleotides are TGTGCCAGCAGCCCTGGACAGGCTGGGAGACGACACACCTTC.

The V and J genes are TRBV5-1 and TRBJ1-2, with 8 bases lining up with TRBD1. With V trimmed by 3 bases and J by 6 bases, 4 bases remained unmatched. From germline, CDR1 is SGHRS and CDR2 YFSETQ. CDR3 length: 13 residues. The CDR3 bases are TGCGCCAGCAGCTGGGGACAGGCTAATGGCTACACCTTC. This gives the protein CASSWGQANGYTF. The full variable domain, in which reference TRBV5-1 and TRBJ1-2 provide the parts outside the CDR3, is KAGVTQTPRYLIKTRGQQVTLSCSPISGHRSVSWYQQTPGQGLQFLFEYFSETQRNKGNFPGRFSGRQFSNSRSEMNVSTLELGDSALYLCASSWGQANGYTFGSGTRLTVV.

The rearrangement joins TRBV5-8 to TRBJ1-5; the D gene is possibly TRBD1 (5 bases). From germline, CDR1 is SGHTS and CDR2 YDEGEE. V was pared by 0 bases and J by 0 bases, with 19 bases between. CDR3 length: 19 amino acids. The CDR3 region is CASSLVLFGDSYSNQPQHF. In DNA, the CDR3 is TGTGCCAGCAGCTTGGTTTTGTTTGGTGACAGTTATAGCAATCAGCCCCAGCATTTT.

The genes are TRBV4-1 and TRBJ2-7; 12 nucleotides line up with TRBD1. Germline-derived CDR1 and CDR2 are MGHRA and YSYEKL. J gave up 3 bases and V 0 bases, and 3 bases lay outside the gene matches. This CDR3 region has 16 residues. This CDR3 is CASSQDGTGGGYEQYF. CDR3 DNA: TGCGCCAGCAGCCAAGATGGGACAGGGGGCGGCTACGAGCAGTACTTC.

The CDR3 spells CASSIRTGDAWPLHF. In DNA form, the CDR3 reads TGTGCCAGCAGCATCCGGACAGGGGATGCCTGGCCCCTCCACTTT. The V call is TRBV7-8, the J call TRBJ1-6; 9 bases are a match to TRBD1. The CDR3 runs 15 residues. Trimming at V came to 5 bases and at J to 13 bases, leaving 12 bases not matched to a gene. Per germline, CDR1 SGHVS and CDR2 FQNEAQ.

This clone occurred a few times. This chain uses TRBV20-1 with TRBJ2-1; D unresolved. This CDR3 comprises 10 residues. CDR1 and CDR2 from the germline V gene are DFQATT and SNEGSKA (reference sequence). Trimming cost V 5 bases and J 6 bases, with 5 bases left between them. CDR3 in DNA: TGCAGTGCTTCTAGCAATGAGCAGTTCTTC. Protein product: CSASSNEQFF.

The chain uses TRBV4-3 and TRBJ2-3; tentatively, D is TRBD1 (5 bases). Trimming removed 1 base from V and 1 base from J, with 9 bases in between. This CDR3 contains 15 residues. CDR1 and CDR2 from the germline V gene are LGHNA and YSLEER. In nucleotides, the CDR3 is TGCGCCAGCAGCCAAGTAAGGGGTCGCACAGATACGCAGTATTTT. Translating gives CASSQVRGRTDTQYF.

The chain has TRBV7-9 and TRBJ1-5; 8 positions agree with TRBD1. The CDR3 runs to 19 residues. The trim removed 5 bases at V and 0 bases at J, leaving 15 bases unmatched. Germline CDR1 reads SEHNR; CDR2 reads FQNEAQ (reference sequence). CDR3 coding DNA: TGTGCCAGCAGCCGACATTCCGGGACAGGCGGTTTTAGCAATCAGCCCCAGCATTTT. Encoded protein: CASSRHSGTGGFSNQPQHF. Full variable domain (remainder filled in from reference TRBV7-9 and TRBJ1-5): DTGVSQNPRHKITKRGQNVTFRCDPISEHNRLYWYRQTLGQGPEFLTYFQNEAQLEKSRLLSDRFSAERPKGSFSTLEIQRTEQGDSAMYLCASSRHSGTGGFSNQPQHFGDGTRLSIL.

The chain combines TRBV5-6 with TRBJ2-4; 7 bases fit TRBD1. V was pared by 4 bases and J by 4 bases, with 5 bases of the junction left unmatched. Looked up from germline, CDR1 is SGHDT and CDR2 is YYEEEE. The CDR3 has 14 residues. The CDR3 region is CASSLGTAKNIQYF. The CDR3 coding sequence is TGTGCCAGCAGCCTAGGGACAGCTAAAAACATTCAGTACTTC.

The rearrangement joins TRBV6-4 to TRBJ1-6; 10 nucleotides line up with TRBD1. Germline assignment: CDR1 MRHNA and CDR2 SNTAGT. V trimming: 2 bases; J trimming: 0 bases; junction bases outside the gene matches: 16. This CDR3 is 22 amino acids long. Here the CDR3 reads CASSDEETGGDQRSSYNSPLHF. The CDR3 region has the DNA TGTGCCAGCAGTGACGAGGAGACAGGGGGCGACCAAAGGAGCTCCTATAATTCACCCCTCCACTTT.

The chain employs TRBV19 and TRBJ1-3, with TRBD1 identical over 7 bases. Per germline, CDR1 LNHDA and CDR2 SQIVND (reference sequence). The length of the CDR3 is 15 residues. V was clipped by 6 bases and J by 1 base; unmatched bases: 6. DNA of the CDR3: TGTGCCAGTAGAACGGACAGGTCGTCTGGAAACACCATATATTTT. Amino acids: CASRTDRSSGNTIYF. Drawing the rest from reference TRBV19 and TRBJ1-3, the complete variable domain is DGGITQSPKYLFRKEGQNVTLSCEQNLNHDAMYWYRQDPGQGLRLIYYSQIVNDFQKGDIAEGYSVSREKKESFPLTVTSAQKNPTAFYLCASRTDRSSGNTIYFGEGSWLTVV.

DNA for the CDR3: TGCGCCAGCAGCCAAGATCATGCTGCGGGACTGAACACTGAAGCTTTCTTT. The encoded protein is CASSQDHAAGLNTEAFF. This chain joins TRBV4-1 and TRBJ1-1; tentative D call: TRBD1 (5 bases). The ends were cut back, 0 bases at V and 0 bases at J, with 14 bases in the middle. There are 17 residues in the CDR3. Germline CDR1 reads MGHRA; CDR2 reads YSYEKL.

The chain carries TRBV7-2 and TRBJ2-5; 8 bases map to TRBD2. V lost 7 bases and J lost 1; bases outside the gene matches: 11. Per germline, CDR1 SGHTA and CDR2 FQGNSA. This CDR3 contains 16 residues. CDR3 residues: CASTPPGLAVQETQYF. The DNA of the CDR3 is TGTGCCAGCACCCCTCCTGGACTAGCTGTCCAAGAGACCCAGTACTTC.

The chain employs TRBV2 and TRBJ2-5, with D possibly TRBD1 on 6 matching bases. Germline V gene data show CDR1 as SNHLY and CDR2 as FYNNEI. The CDR3 totals 15 residues. Trimming removed 1 base from V and 3 bases from J, with 12 bases in between. CDR3 coding DNA: TGTGCCAGCAGTGAAGGGACAGCCGACGAAGAGACCCAGTACTTC. Residues: CASSEGTADEETQYF.

The count of this clone is one. The junction shows a germline mismatch at one end, possibly a read error. The rearrangement uses TRBV7-9 and TRBJ1-1; 7 nucleotides line up with TRBD1. In germline, CDR1 is SEHNR, CDR2 FQNEAQ (reference sequence). This CDR3 spans 13 amino acids. The DNA of the CDR3 is TGTTCCAGCAGCCAAGGACAGGCAGCTGAAGCTTTCTTT. Translated: CSSSQGQAAEAFF.

The chain uses TRBV11-2 and TRBJ1-5, with 9 bases fitting TRBD1. The CDR3 has 15 residues. With 4 bases clipped from V and 4 bases from J, the junction kept 5 bases outside the gene matches. The germline CDR1 and CDR2 sequences are SGHAT and FQNNGV. For the CDR3, the DNA is TGTGCCAGCAGCTGGGGACAGGGCCCGAATCAGCCCCAGCATTTT. This encodes CASSWGQGPNQPQHF. Full variable domain (rest looked up from reference TRBV11-2 and TRBJ1-5): EAGVAQSPRYKIIEKRQSVAFWCNPISGHATLYWYQQILGQGPKLLIQFQNNGVVDDSQLPKDRFSAERLKGVDSTLKIQPAKLEDSAVYLCASSWGQGPNQPQHFGDGTRLSIL.

This clone occurred a few times. The chain employs TRBV5-1 and TRBJ1-1; 7 nucleotides match TRBD1. The CDR3 has 14 amino acids. Germline V gene sequence: CDR1 SGHRS, CDR2 YFSETQ. The ends lost 4 bases at V and 8 bases at J; junction bases unmatched: 11. CDR3 bases: TGCGCCAGCAGCCCGGACAGGCCTCGAGGGGAAGCTTTCTTT. This gives the protein CASSPDRPRGEAFF.

This clone came up once. The chain recombines TRBV7-9 with TRBJ2-7; TRBD2 aligns across 14 bases. The CDR3 runs to 15 residues. Trimming took 4 bases from V and 4 from J; bases not matched to a gene: 3. In germline, CDR1 is SEHNR, CDR2 FQNEAQ (reference sequence). The CDR3 DNA is TGTGCCAGCAGCTCGACTAGCGGGGGGGCTTACGAGCAGTACTTC. Protein: CASSSTSGGAYEQYF.